The rows below give T cell receptor beta chains drawn from one sample of a study of a mutant IDH1 vaccine in newly diagnosed glioma. Using immunoSEQ multiplex PCR, the repertoire was profiled, and TCRdb retains in-frame clones only, with some absent. This sample carries roughly 86,000 clones, around 80% of them seen once, and the ten largest clones take approximately 7.9%. Sequences were derived from PBMCs, sampled from a glioma patient treated with radiotherapy, temozolomide or both. The source is a man in his forties with glioma. CDR3s include the opening cysteine and the closing phenylalanine or tryptophan. The D gene is left open where the match is weak. Only part of the rows carry a size: once, few, many, or a class if the clone is expanded.

CDR3aa | CDR3nt | j_gene | abundance | d_gene | v_gene
CASSQTLSTEQFF | TGCGCCAGCAGCCAGACCCTCTCGACCGAGCAGTTCTTC | TRBJ2-1 | . | . | TRBV4-3
CASSSPRDTQPDNYGYTF | TGTGCCAGCAGCTCGCCCCGGGACACCCAGCCGGATAACTATGGCTACACCTTC | TRBJ1-2 | . | . | TRBV7-9
CASSLAGTLTEAFF | TGTGCCAGCAGCTTAGCCGGGACGTTGACTGAAGCTTTCTTT | TRBJ1-1 | . | . | TRBV7-2
CASSLITGTASGELFF | TGCGCCAGCAGCTTGATAACCGGGACAGCGTCCGGGGAGCTGTTTTTT | TRBJ2-2 | . | TRBD1 | TRBV5-1
CASSPGTRRTGELFF | TGTGCCAGCAGTCCCGGGACACGACGCACCGGGGAGCTGTTTTTT | TRBJ2-2 | . | . | TRBV28
CASSGSSYEQYF | TGTGCCAGCTCCGGTTCCTCCTACGAGCAGTACTTC | TRBJ2-7 | . | . | TRBV18
CASSLDLAEQFF | TGCGCCAGCAGCTTGGATCTAGCCGAGCAGTTCTTC | TRBJ2-1 | . | . | TRBV5-1
CASSKRTANTGELFF | TGTGCCAGCAGCAAAAGGACAGCCAACACCGGGGAGCTGTTTTTT | TRBJ2-2 | . | . | TRBV7-2
CASSPWTGSYEQYF | TGTGCCAGCAGCCCATGGACAGGAAGCTACGAGCAGTACTTC | TRBJ2-7 | . | TRBD1 | TRBV5-5
CASSTDGYEQYF | TGTGCCAGCAGTACGGACGGGTACGAGCAGTACTTC | TRBJ2-7 | . | . | TRBV9
CASSGPGQGARKLFF | TGTGCCAGCAGCGGTCCGGGACAGGGGGCTAGAAAACTGTTTTTT | TRBJ1-4 | . | TRBD1 | TRBV5-5
CASSSRQGEGSSRETQYF | TGTGCCAGCAGCTCGAGACAGGGAGAGGGATCTTCTAGGGAGACCCAGTACTTC | TRBJ2-5 | once | TRBD1 | TRBV7-9
CAWSPQRQSEAFF | TGTGCCTGGAGTCCGCAGCGGCAATCGGAAGCTTTCTTT | TRBJ1-1 | . | . | TRBV30
CATSRDSQGPRTDTQYF | TGTGCCACCAGCAGAGATAGTCAGGGACCGAGGACAGATACGCAGTATTTT | TRBJ2-3 | . | . | TRBV15
CASSVDPSGRAGEQYF | TGTGCCAGCAGCGTAGACCCTAGCGGGAGGGCGGGCGAGCAGTACTTC | TRBJ2-7 | once | TRBD2 | TRBV9
CASSSGPPQFF | TGTGCCAGCAGCTCTGGGCCTCCCCAGTTCTTC | TRBJ2-1 | . | . | TRBV11-2
CAWSVTRAALFF | TGTGCCTGGAGTGTAACCAGGGCAGCCCTGTTTTTT | TRBJ1-4 | few | . | TRBV30
CASSDRGDSNQPQHF | TGTGCCAGTAGTGACAGGGGGGATAGCAATCAGCCCCAGCATTTT | TRBJ1-5 | few | TRBD1 | TRBV19
CASSFRADSGGEQYF | TGTGCCAGCAGCTTCCGGGCGGACTCAGGGGGGGAGCAGTACTTC | TRBJ2-5 | . | . | TRBV7-9
CASSRGSSYEQYF | TGTGCCAGCAGTAGGGGGAGCTCCTACGAGCAGTACTTC | TRBJ2-7 | once | . | TRBV28
CASSPGLAGGPGELFF | TGTGCCAGCAGCCCGGGACTAGCGGGGGGGCCCGGGGAGCTGTTTTTT | TRBJ2-2 | . | TRBD2 | TRBV7-8
CAISDEREGEQFF | TGTGCCATCAGTGATGAGCGGGAAGGTGAGCAGTTCTTC | TRBJ2-1 | . | TRBD2 | TRBV10-3
CASSKRGLAGGPNTGELFF | TGTGCCAGCAGCAAAAGAGGACTAGCGGGGGGACCGAACACCGGGGAGCTGTTTTTT | TRBJ2-2 | . | . | TRBV21-1
CASSQEAGAGDTQYF | TGTGCCAGCAGCCAAGAGGCAGGGGCTGGAGATACGCAGTATTTT | TRBJ2-3 | once | . | TRBV4-2
CASSFPLWGSGTEAFF | TGTGCCAGCAGTTTCCCCCTTTGGGGAAGCGGGACTGAAGCTTTCTTT | TRBJ1-1 | few | . | TRBV28
CASSPGGSGVKREQFF | TGTGCCAGCAGCCCGGGGGGTAGCGGGGTTAAACGTGAGCAGTTCTTC | TRBJ2-1 | . | TRBD2 | TRBV7-6
CASSRTSGDQYF | TGTGCCAGCAGCCGGACTAGCGGGGATCAGTACTTC | TRBJ2-4 | . | TRBD2 | TRBV4-2
CASSLGLAPSDEQFF | TGTGCCAGCAGCTTGGGACTAGCCCCCTCGGATGAGCAGTTCTTC | TRBJ2-1 | many | TRBD2 | TRBV5-5
CASSVQGRQYF | TGTGCCAGCAGTGTCCAGGGACGGCAGTACTTC | TRBJ2-7 | . | . | TRBV28
CASSYGGSSETQYF | TGTGCCAGCAGTTACGGGGGCAGCTCGGAGACCCAGTACTTC | TRBJ2-5 | . | . | TRBV6-5
CASRSQTGPEQYF | TGTGCCAGCAGGTCACAGACGGGGCCCGAGCAGTACTTC | TRBJ2-7 | . | . | TRBV6-1
CASPQGPIQGRTEAFF | TGTGCCAGCCCACAAGGACCAATACAGGGAAGGACTGAAGCTTTCTTT | TRBJ1-1 | . | . | TRBV18
CASSLAGDYGYTF | TGTGCCAGCAGCTTAGCGGGGGACTATGGCTACACCTTC | TRBJ1-2 | . | . | TRBV13
CASSPTSGANTGELFF | TGTGCCAGCAGCCCGACTAGCGGGGCGAACACCGGGGAGCTGTTTTTT | TRBJ2-2 | . | TRBD2 | TRBV5-4
CATSHPGVNYGYTF | TGTGCCACCAGCCACCCCGGGGTTAACTATGGCTACACCTTC | TRBJ1-2 | few | . | TRBV15
CAWSFQSGWTEAFF | TGTGCCTGGAGTTTCCAGTCGGGTTGGACTGAAGCTTTCTTT | TRBJ1-1 | few | . | TRBV30
CAAMGSLYEQYF | TGTGCCGCCATGGGGTCCCTCTACGAGCAGTACTTC | TRBJ2-7 | . | . | TRBV28
CASSLDTSDTDTQYF | TGCGCCAGCAGCTTGGATACTAGCGACACAGATACGCAGTATTTT | TRBJ2-3 | . | TRBD2 | TRBV5-1
CASSQSMGQAQETQYF | TGTGCCAGCTCACAAAGCATGGGACAGGCGCAAGAGACCCAGTACTTC | TRBJ2-5 | . | TRBD1 | TRBV18
CASSFEKLFF | TGCGCCAGCAGTTTTGAAAAACTGTTTTTT | TRBJ1-4 | . | . | TRBV23-1
CASSERPSAGGTDTQYF | TGCGCCAGCAGTGAGCGCCCCTCAGCGGGGGGAACAGATACGCAGTATTTT | TRBJ2-3 | . | TRBD2 | TRBV10-2
CASSPGRTGGTDTQYF | TGTGCCAGCTCACCAGGACGGACAGGGGGCACAGATACGCAGTATTTT | TRBJ2-3 | . | TRBD1 | TRBV18
CATSRDRGYEQYF | TGTGCCACCAGCAGGGACAGGGGCTACGAGCAGTACTTC | TRBJ2-7 | . | TRBD1 | TRBV15
CASSPSGGLTEAFF | TGTGCCAGCAGCCCATCAGGGGGCCTCACTGAAGCTTTCTTT | TRBJ1-1 | few | TRBD1 | TRBV7-9
CASSQEIGNLQETQYF | TGCGCCAGCAGCCAAGAGATCGGCAACCTCCAAGAGACCCAGTACTTC | TRBJ2-5 | . | . | TRBV4-1
CASRPREVATEAFF | TGTGCCAGCAGGCCCCGGGAGGTGGCCACTGAAGCTTTCTTT | TRBJ1-1 | . | . | TRBV2